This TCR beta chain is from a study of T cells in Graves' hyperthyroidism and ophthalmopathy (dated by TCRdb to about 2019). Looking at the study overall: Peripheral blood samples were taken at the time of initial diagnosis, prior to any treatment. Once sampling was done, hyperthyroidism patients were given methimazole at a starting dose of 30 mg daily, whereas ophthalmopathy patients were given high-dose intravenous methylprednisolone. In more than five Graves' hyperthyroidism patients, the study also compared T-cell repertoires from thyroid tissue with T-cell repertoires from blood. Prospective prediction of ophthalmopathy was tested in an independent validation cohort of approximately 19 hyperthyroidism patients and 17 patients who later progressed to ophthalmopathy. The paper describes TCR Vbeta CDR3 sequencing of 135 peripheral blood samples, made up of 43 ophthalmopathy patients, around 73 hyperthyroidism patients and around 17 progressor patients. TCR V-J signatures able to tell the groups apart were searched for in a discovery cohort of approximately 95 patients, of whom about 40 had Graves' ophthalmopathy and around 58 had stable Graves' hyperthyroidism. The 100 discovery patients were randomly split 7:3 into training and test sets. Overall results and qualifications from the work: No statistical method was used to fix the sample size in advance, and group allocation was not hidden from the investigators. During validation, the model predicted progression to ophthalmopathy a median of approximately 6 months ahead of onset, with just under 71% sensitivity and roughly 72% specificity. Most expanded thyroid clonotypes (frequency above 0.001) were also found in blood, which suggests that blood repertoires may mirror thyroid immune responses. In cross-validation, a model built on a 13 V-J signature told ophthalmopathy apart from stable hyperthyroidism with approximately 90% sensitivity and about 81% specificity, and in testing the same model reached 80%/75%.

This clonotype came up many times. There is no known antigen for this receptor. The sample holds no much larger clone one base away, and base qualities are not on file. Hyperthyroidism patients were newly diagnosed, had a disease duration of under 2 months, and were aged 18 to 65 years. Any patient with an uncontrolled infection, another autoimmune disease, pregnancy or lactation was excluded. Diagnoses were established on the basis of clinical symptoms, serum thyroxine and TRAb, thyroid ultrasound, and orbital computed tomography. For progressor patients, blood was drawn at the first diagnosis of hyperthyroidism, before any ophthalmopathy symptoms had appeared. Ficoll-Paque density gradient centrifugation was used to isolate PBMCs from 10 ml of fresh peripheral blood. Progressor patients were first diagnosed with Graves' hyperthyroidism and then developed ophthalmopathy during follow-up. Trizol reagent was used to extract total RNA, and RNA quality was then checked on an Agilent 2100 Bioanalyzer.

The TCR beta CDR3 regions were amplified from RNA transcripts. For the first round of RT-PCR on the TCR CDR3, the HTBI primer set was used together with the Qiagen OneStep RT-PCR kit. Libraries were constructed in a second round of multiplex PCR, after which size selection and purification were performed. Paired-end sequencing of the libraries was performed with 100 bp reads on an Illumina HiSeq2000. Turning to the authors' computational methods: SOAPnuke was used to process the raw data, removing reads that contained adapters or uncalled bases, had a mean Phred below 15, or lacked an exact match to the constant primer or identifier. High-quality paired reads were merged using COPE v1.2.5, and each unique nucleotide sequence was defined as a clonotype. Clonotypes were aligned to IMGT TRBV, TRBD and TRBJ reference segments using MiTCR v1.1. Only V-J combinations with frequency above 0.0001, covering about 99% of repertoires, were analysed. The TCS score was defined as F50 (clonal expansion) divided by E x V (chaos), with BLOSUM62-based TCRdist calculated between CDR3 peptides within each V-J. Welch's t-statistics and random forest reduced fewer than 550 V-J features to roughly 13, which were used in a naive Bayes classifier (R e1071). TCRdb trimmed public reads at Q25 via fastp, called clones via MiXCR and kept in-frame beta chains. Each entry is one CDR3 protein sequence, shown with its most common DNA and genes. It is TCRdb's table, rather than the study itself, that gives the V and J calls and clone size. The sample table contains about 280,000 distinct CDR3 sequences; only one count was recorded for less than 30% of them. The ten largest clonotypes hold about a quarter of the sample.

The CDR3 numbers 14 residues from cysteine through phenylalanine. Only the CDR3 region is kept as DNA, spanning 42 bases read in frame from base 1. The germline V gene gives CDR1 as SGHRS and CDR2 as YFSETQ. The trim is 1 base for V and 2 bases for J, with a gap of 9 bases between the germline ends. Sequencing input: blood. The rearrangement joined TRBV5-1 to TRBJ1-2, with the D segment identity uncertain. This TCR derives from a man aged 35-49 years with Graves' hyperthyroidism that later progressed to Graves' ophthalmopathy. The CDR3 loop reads CASSLLDGNYGYTF. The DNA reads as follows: TGCGCCAGCAGCTTGCTGGACGGAAACTATGGCTACACCTTC.